This TCR beta chain was documented in a study of T-cell reconstitution after alpha-beta-depleted transplantation in children. Study-level points and caveats: For some patients, TCRbeta diversity was high at day 60 because of recipient T cells and thymic progenitors that survived. Newly produced T cells mostly provided counts and TCRbeta diversity after one year, as hyperexpanded clones declined.

The CDR3 runs to 14 residues. The germline V gene has CDR1 SGHDN and CDR2 FVKESK. Trimming cost V 1 base and J 9 bases, with 13 bases left between them. To note about this clonotype: Its antigen is still unknown.

As it was prepared, the TCRbeta library received unique molecular identifiers. TCRdb passed the PCR reads through MiXCR, listing each CDR3 protein once. Here the sample spans fewer than 150,000 distinct CDR3 sequences, 8% to 10% being singletons. V gene TRBV14 combines with J gene TRBJ2-1; D is ambiguous. This sequence originates from a girl under three years old who had a stem cell transplant for combined immunodeficiency, so the T cells may come from the graft donor. The specimen comprised PBMCs, mostly from graft donor cells, sampled 180 days after TCRalphabeta/CD19-depleted stem cell transplant. In nucleotides, the CDR3 is TGTGCCAGCAGCCAAGGGTTCCCCCTCGGTGAGCAGTTCTTC. Translation: CASSQGFPLGEQFF.